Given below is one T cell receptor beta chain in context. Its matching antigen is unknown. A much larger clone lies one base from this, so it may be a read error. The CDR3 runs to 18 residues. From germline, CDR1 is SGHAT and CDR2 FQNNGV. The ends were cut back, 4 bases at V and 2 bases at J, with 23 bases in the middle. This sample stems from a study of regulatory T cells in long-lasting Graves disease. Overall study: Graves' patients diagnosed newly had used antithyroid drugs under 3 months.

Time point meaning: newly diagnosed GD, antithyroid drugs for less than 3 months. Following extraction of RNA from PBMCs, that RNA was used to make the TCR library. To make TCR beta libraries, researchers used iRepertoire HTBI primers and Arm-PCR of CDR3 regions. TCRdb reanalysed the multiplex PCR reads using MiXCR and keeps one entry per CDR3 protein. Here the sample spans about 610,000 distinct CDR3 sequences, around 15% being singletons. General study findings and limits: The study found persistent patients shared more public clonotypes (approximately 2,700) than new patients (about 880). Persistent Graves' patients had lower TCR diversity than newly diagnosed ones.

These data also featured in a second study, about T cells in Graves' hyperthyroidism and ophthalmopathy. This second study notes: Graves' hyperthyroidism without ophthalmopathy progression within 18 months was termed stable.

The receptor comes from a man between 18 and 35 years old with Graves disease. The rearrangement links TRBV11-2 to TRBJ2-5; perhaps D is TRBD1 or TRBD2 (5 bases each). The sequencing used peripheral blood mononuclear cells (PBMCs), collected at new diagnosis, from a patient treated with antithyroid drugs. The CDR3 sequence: CASSSLTGRRTAQETQYF. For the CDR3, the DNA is TGTGCCAGCAGCTCCCTAACGGGACGACGAACCGCACAAGAGACCCAGTACTTC.